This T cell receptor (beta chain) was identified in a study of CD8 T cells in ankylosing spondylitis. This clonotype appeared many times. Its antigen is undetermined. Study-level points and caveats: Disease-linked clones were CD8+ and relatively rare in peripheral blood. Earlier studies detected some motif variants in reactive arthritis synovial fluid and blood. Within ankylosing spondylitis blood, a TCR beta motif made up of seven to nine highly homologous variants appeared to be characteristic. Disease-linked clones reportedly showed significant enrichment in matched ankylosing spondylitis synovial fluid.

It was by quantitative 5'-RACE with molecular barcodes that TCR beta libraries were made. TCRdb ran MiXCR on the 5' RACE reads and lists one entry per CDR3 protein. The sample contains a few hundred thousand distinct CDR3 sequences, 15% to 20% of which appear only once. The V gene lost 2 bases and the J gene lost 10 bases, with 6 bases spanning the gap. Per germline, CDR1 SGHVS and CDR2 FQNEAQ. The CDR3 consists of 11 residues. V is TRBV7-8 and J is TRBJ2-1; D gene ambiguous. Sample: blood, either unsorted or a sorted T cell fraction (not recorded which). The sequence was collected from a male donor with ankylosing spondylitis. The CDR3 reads CASSLQTEQFF. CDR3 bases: TGTGCCAGCAGCTTACAGACCGAGCAGTTCTTC.